These 22 T cell receptor beta chains share one sample of origin, sequenced in a study of cytomegalovirus exposure and HLA in healthy donors. Vbeta (60) and Jbeta (13) primers were used in the PCR. Sequencing used immunoSEQ multiplex PCR; TCRdb keeps in-frame clones, though not all of them. The top ten clones hold around 6.8% of a sample with under 150,000 clones, roughly 75% of them seen once. Material: PBMCs. These receptors all come from a man between 35 and 55 years old in good health and CMV-seropositive.

This clone was picked up a small number of times. The gene calls are TRBV10-3 and TRBJ2-3, with D perhaps TRBD2 (6 bases). Germline values: CDR1 ENHRY, CDR2 SYGVKD. There are 14 residues in the CDR3. V lost 10 bases and J 2 bases, leaving 16 bases between the germline ends. CDR3 nucleotide sequence: TGTGCCACCTGGAGGGGCGGGAACACAGATACGCAGTATTTT. Translated: CATWRGGNTDTQYF.

J is TRBJ2-5 and V is TRBV6-6; 7 nucleotides line up with TRBD1. Germline V gene data show CDR1 as MNHNY and CDR2 as SVGAGI (reference sequence). The CDR3 has 14 residues. After removal of 2 bases from V and 4 bases from J, the junction contained 4 bases not matched to a gene. CDR3 in DNA: TGTGCCAGCAGTTACGGGACAGTTGGAGAGACCCAGTACTTC. This sequence encodes CASSYGTVGETQYF.

V gene TRBV7-2 combines with J gene TRBJ2-3; unclear D gene. Trimming shortened V by 2 bases and J by 1 base, and 10 bases separated the two germline ends. This CDR3 has 15 amino acids. Germline CDR1 SGHTA, CDR2 FQGNSA. The CDR3 loop reads CASSLHSPGTDTQYF. DNA for the CDR3: TGTGCCAGCAGCTTACACAGCCCGGGCACAGATACGCAGTATTTT.

This chain uses TRBV19 with TRBJ2-3, with TRBD2 as a possible D gene (5 bases). Germline-derived CDR1 and CDR2 are LNHDA and SQIVND (reference sequence). The CDR3 is 14 amino acids. The V end was cut by 3 bases, the J end by 0 bases, with 7 bases between. The CDR3 nucleotides read TGTGCCAGTAGTATTGCGGGTAGCACAGATACGCAGTATTTT. Protein product: CASSIAGSTDTQYF.

There are a few counts of this clone. This chain links TRBV28 with TRBJ2-5; 13 nucleotides agree with TRBD2. Trimming removed 2 bases from V and 11 bases from J; junction bases left unmatched: 8. This CDR3 comprises 15 residues. CDR1 and CDR2 (germline): MDHEN, SYDVKM. As DNA, the CDR3 is TGTGCCAGCAGTTTAGGGACTAGCGGGGTGCATGAGCAGTACTTC. It translates to CASSLGTSGVHEQYF. Supplemented by reference TRBV28 and TRBJ2-5, the full variable domain reads DVKVTQSSRYLVKRTGEKVFLECVQDMDHENMFWYRQDPGLGLRLIYFSYDVKMKEKGDIPEGYSVSREKKERFSLILESASTNQTSMYLCASSLGTSGVHEQYFGPGTRLLVL.

CDR3 amino acids: CASSLSGALNQPQHF. DNA for the CDR3: TGCGCCAGCAGCTTGTCAGGGGCCCTCAATCAGCCCCAGCATTTT. The chain recombines TRBV5-1 with TRBJ1-5, with D maybe TRBD1 (6 bases). V dropped 1 base and J dropped 3 bases, with 11 bases sitting between them. CDR1 is SGHRS and CDR2 is YFSETQ in the germline V gene. This CDR3 spans 15 amino acids.

The chain combines TRBV27 with TRBJ1-2; 7 positions agree with TRBD1. This CDR3 region has 15 residues. CDR1 and CDR2 (germline): MNHEY, SMNVEV (reference sequence). V lost 4 bases, J lost 4 bases, and 9 bases stayed unmatched. The CDR3 loop reads CASSSWTGSRYGYTF. The DNA of the CDR3 is TGTGCCAGCAGTTCATGGACAGGATCCCGCTATGGCTACACCTTC.

This chain links TRBV5-5 with TRBJ2-1; D uncertain. CDR3 length: 14 residues. The V gene's germline CDR1 is SGHKS and CDR2 YYEKEE (reference sequence). V was trimmed by 0 bases and J by 6 bases, leaving 10 bases between them. The CDR3 here is CASSLGVNGNEQFF. In DNA form, the CDR3 reads TGTGCCAGCAGCTTGGGAGTGAACGGCAATGAGCAGTTCTTC.

The chain joins TRBV2 to TRBJ2-3, with a tentative D call TRBD2 (5 bases). From germline, CDR1 is SNHLY and CDR2 FYNNEI. V lost 4 bases, J lost 10 bases, and 15 bases lay in between. This CDR3 is 13 amino acids long. CDR3 sequence reads: CASSVLDLASQYF. DNA for the CDR3: TGTGCCAGCAGTGTCTTAGACCTAGCTTCGCAGTATTTT.

The CDR3 protein is CSVIDREQYF. The CDR3 DNA reads TGCAGCGTCATTGATCGGGAGCAGTACTTC. The V call is TRBV29-1, the J call TRBJ2-5; TRBD2 might be the D (6 bases). V lost 6 bases and J 11 bases, leaving 13 bases between the germline ends. The CDR3 sequence is 10 residues long. Germline CDR1 and CDR2: SQVTM and ANQGSEA.

The chain couples TRBV10-3 to TRBJ2-5; 9 bases agree with TRBD2. The germline V gene encodes CDR1 ENHRY and CDR2 SYGVKD. There are 13 residues in the CDR3. CDR3 in amino acids: CAFGGRDQETQYF. CDR3 nucleotides: TGTGCTTTTGGCGGGAGGGACCAAGAGACCCAGTACTTC.

The chain has TRBV4-1 and TRBJ1-5; no clear D. Per the germline V gene, CDR1 is MGHRA and CDR2 is YSYEKL. Trimming removed 1 base from V and 5 bases from J, with 12 bases in between. The CDR3 has 15 amino acids. The DNA for the CDR3 is TGCGCCAGCAGCCAAGGAGCACAGTTTGATCAGCCCCAGCATTTT. Protein product: CASSQGAQFDQPQHF.

This CDR3 is CASSRDRASKLFF. CDR3 in DNA: TGTGCCAGTAGTCGGGACAGAGCCTCAAAACTGTTTTTT. The V call is TRBV19, the J call TRBJ1-4; 7 bases are a match to TRBD1. This CDR3 has 13 residues. Per the germline V gene, CDR1 is LNHDA and CDR2 is SQIVND (reference sequence). J was trimmed by 10 bases and V by 5 bases; bases with no gene match: 7.

V usage is TRBV27 and J usage is TRBJ1-1, with 7 bases that match TRBD1. The germline V gene encodes CDR1 MNHEY and CDR2 SMNVEV (reference sequence). V lost 7 bases to trimming and J lost 1 base; unmatched junction nucleotides: 9. The CDR3 runs 15 residues. The CDR3 DNA reads as TGTGCCAGCAATACTATCTACAGGGGGAACACTGAAGCTTTCTTT. It yields the protein CASNTIYRGNTEAFF.

V is TRBV27 and J is TRBJ1-2; TRBD1 aligns across 7 bases. CDR3 length: 15 residues. In germline, CDR1 is MNHEY, CDR2 SMNVEV (reference sequence). V lost 4 bases, J lost 1 base, and 6 bases stayed unmatched. CDR3 region: CASSSPGTVNYGYTF. For the CDR3, the DNA is TGTGCCAGCAGTTCCCCCGGGACAGTTAACTATGGCTACACCTTC.

The V and J genes are TRBV28 and TRBJ1-2; TRBD1 agrees at 7 bases. Germline CDR1 MDHEN, CDR2 SYDVKM. Trimming removed 6 bases from V and 5 bases from J; junction bases left unmatched: 6. There are 13 residues in the CDR3. The DNA of the CDR3 is TGTGCCAGCAGCCGGGACAGACCATATGGCTACACCTTC. It codes for CASSRDRPYGYTF.

This clone was found once. This chain connects TRBV7-9 to TRBJ2-1; 15 bases agree with TRBD2. This CDR3 region has 16 residues. CDR1 and CDR2 (germline): SEHNR, FQNEAQ (reference sequence). The junction had 5 bases not matched to a gene; V was cut back by 1 base and J by 10 bases. The CDR3 protein is CASSLVRTSGGEEQFF. CDR3 DNA: TGTGCCAGCAGCTTAGTCCGGACTAGCGGGGGGGAGGAGCAGTTCTTC.

This sequence joins TRBV11-3 and TRBJ1-2; D not resolved. CDR3 length: 15 amino acids. Germline V gene data show CDR1 as SGHNT and CDR2 as YENEEA. Trimming stripped 1 base from V and 6 bases from J, with 15 bases between. This chain's CDR3 is CASSLGQDYRDGYTF. The CDR3 DNA follows: TGTGCCAGCAGCTTAGGCCAGGACTATAGGGATGGCTACACCTTC.

The chain employs TRBV15 and TRBJ1-5; possible D gene TRBD1, 5 bases. The CDR3 covers 14 residues. Per the germline V gene, CDR1 is LNHNV and CDR2 is YYDKDF (reference sequence). Trimming took off 1 base at V and 4 bases at J, with 8 bases between the two ends. The DNA of the CDR3 is TGTGCCACCAGCAGAGGTAAGGGGAATCAGCCCCAGCATTTT. Translated, it gives CATSRGKGNQPQHF.

V and J are TRBV19 and TRBJ2-6, with D unclear. The CDR3 consists of 17 residues. Germline CDR1 is LNHDA and CDR2 is SQIVND (reference sequence). The V gene lost 7 bases and the J gene lost 2 bases, with 18 bases spanning the gap. Here the CDR3 reads CASNPLYRATGANVLTF. The CDR3 bases are TGTGCCAGTAACCCCTTGTACCGAGCTACTGGGGCCAACGTCCTGACTTTC.

This chain joins TRBV28 and TRBJ2-5; D may be TRBD1 (5 bases). This CDR3 contains 12 residues. Germline V gene lookup returns CDR1 MDHEN and CDR2 SYDVKM. CDR3 sequence (DNA): TGTGCTACCGTAGGGGCCTGGGAGACCCAGTACTTC. It yields the protein CATVGAWETQYF.

The J gene is TRBJ1-2, the V gene TRBV5-6; no definite D call. The CDR3 is 13 residues long. The V end lost 4 bases, the J end lost 4 bases, and 11 bases lay between the germline ends. Germline loops: CDR1 SGHDT, CDR2 YYEEEE. The DNA of the CDR3 is TGTGCCAGCAGCGTATCGGGTCCCTATGGCTACACCTTC. This encodes CASSVSGPYGYTF.